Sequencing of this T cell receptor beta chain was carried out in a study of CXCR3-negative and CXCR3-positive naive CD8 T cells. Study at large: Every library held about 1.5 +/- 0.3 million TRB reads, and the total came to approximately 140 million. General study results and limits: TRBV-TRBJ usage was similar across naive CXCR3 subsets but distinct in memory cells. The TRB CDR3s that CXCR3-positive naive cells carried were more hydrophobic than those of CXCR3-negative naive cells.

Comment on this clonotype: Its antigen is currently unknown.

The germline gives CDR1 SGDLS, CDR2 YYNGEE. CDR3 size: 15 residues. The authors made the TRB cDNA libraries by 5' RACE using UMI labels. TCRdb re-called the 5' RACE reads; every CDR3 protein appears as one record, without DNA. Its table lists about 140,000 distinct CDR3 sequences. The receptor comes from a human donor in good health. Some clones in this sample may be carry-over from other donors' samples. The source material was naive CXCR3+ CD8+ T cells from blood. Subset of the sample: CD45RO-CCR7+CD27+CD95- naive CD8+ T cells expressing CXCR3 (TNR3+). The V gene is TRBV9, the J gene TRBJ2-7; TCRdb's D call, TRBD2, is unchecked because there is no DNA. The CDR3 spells CASSVGGPPSYEQYF. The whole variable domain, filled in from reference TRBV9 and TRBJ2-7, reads DSGVTQTPKHLITATGQRVTLRCSPRSGDLSVYWYQQSLDQGLQFLIQYYNGEERAKGNILERFSAQQFPDLHSELNLSSLELGDSALYFCASSVGGPPSYEQYFGPGTRLTVT.